These 22 T cell receptor beta chains originate from one sample sequenced in a study of cytomegalovirus exposure and HLA in healthy donors. Amplification used 60 Vbeta primers and 13 Jbeta primers. This table comes from immunoSEQ multiplex PCR, and its TCRdb copy is limited to in-frame clones, with some not included. This sample has about 97,000 clones; approximately 85% occur once, and the top ten carry less than 5%. The sequenced sample was PBMCs. These receptors came from a man aged 30-40 years in good health and CMV-seronegative.

This CDR3 is CAWSVSFYSSTRETNEKLFF. Written as DNA, the CDR3 is TGTGCCTGGAGTGTATCATTTTATAGTTCTACACGGGAAACTAATGAAAAACTGTTTTTT. The rearrangement links TRBV30 to TRBJ1-4; D is undetermined. Germline CDR1 GTSNPN, CDR2 SVGIG (reference sequence). The CDR3 loop spans 20 amino acids. V lost 0 bases and J lost 1, with 24 bases in between.

On this clone itself: Other DNA sequences in the sample encode the same CDR3. CDR3 DNA sequence: TGTGCCAGCTCGAGAGACAATCAGCCCCAGCATTTT. Protein product: CASSRDNQPQHF. This rearrangement joins TRBV6-1 to TRBJ1-5, with D unclear. Looked up from germline, CDR1 is MNHNS and CDR2 is SASEGT. The CDR3 spans 12 residues. V was shortened by 8 bases and J by 3 bases, with 8 bases between the two germline ends.

J is TRBJ2-5 and V is TRBV7-9; D is unclear. TRBJ2-7 explains the end of the DNA better; the J call may be wrong. This CDR3 has 13 residues. Germline V lookup: CDR1 SEHNR, CDR2 FQNEAQ (reference sequence). CDR3: CASSLDTTYEQYF. In DNA, the CDR3 is TGTGCCAGCAGCCTCGACACCACCTACGAGCAGTACTTC.

The V gene is TRBV30, the J gene TRBJ1-6; D remains unclear. Trimming removed 5 bases at V and 10 bases at J, with 18 bases between. Germline V gives CDR1 GTSNPN, CDR2 SVGIG (reference sequence). CDR3 length equals 14 residues. CDR3 amino acids: CAWQPGTSNSPLHF. The CDR3 bases are TGTGCCTGGCAGCCGGGAACCTCGAACTCACCCCTCCACTTT.

The chain combines TRBV7-3 with TRBJ2-3, with D possibly being TRBD2 (6 bases). This CDR3 has 15 amino acids. The germline V gene encodes CDR1 SGHTA and CDR2 FQGTGA. Trimming removed 2 bases from V and 1 base from J, with 10 bases in between. CDR3 sequence: CASSLGGKGTDTQYF. In nucleotides, the CDR3 is TGTGCCAGCAGCTTAGGGGGGAAAGGCACAGATACGCAGTATTTT. The full variable domain, its missing parts supplied by reference TRBV7-3 and TRBJ2-3, is GAGVSQTPSNKVTEKGKYVELRCDPISGHTALYWYRQSLGQGPEFLIYFQGTGAADDSGLPNDRFFAVRPEGSVSTLKIQRTERGDSAVYLCASSLGGKGTDTQYFGPGTRLTVL.

The chain combines TRBV19 with TRBJ1-2; TRBD1 aligns across 8 bases. CDR1 is LNHDA and CDR2 is SQIVND in the germline V gene (reference sequence). This CDR3 is built from 15 residues. The V segment lost 3 bases and the J segment 7 bases; nucleotides outside the gene matches: 10. CDR3 amino acids: CASSINQGALPGYTF. The DNA for the CDR3 is TGTGCCAGTAGTATTAACCAGGGGGCCCTTCCTGGCTACACCTTC.

The chain uses TRBV5-7 and TRBJ2-2, with 8 bases aligning to TRBD1. TRBV5-7 is designated an ORF whose function remains uncertain. This CDR3 has 15 amino acids. V was pared by 2 bases and J by 6 bases, with 6 bases of the junction left unmatched. Written as DNA, the CDR3 is TGTGCCAGCAGCTTAAATGAACAGGGGGCCGGGGAGCTGTTTTTT. Translated, it gives CASSLNEQGAGELFF.

The chain employs TRBV18 and TRBJ2-6, with TRBD1 identical over 8 bases. Per germline, CDR1 KGHSH and CDR2 LQKENI. J was trimmed by 2 bases and V by 3 bases; bases with no gene match: 6. The CDR3 has 17 amino acids. The chain's CDR3 is CASSPGQGIAGANVLTF. Here the CDR3 DNA reads TGTGCCAGCTCACCCGGACAGGGAATAGCTGGGGCCAACGTCCTGACTTTC.

This chain uses TRBV5-1 with TRBJ2-2, with a weak D call TRBD2 (5 bases). V lost 2 bases, J lost 2 bases, and 10 bases lay in between. Germline CDR1 and CDR2: SGHRS and YFSETQ. This CDR3 is built from 15 residues. The CDR3 protein is CASSFPGSNTGELFF. The DNA of the CDR3 is TGCGCCAGCAGCTTTCCGGGGAGTAACACCGGGGAGCTGTTTTTT.

Of note for this clone: The sample holds other DNA sequences that translate to the same CDR3. The J gene is TRBJ1-5, the V gene TRBV7-2; TRBD1 might be the D (6 bases). Germline values: CDR1 SGHTA, CDR2 FQGNSA. The germline V and J ends were trimmed by 2 bases and 7 bases, with 12 bases remaining between them. This CDR3 comprises 14 residues. The CDR3: CASSLTGFNQPQHF. DNA for the CDR3: TGTGCCAGCAGCTTAACAGGGTTTAACCAGCCCCAGCATTTT.

The chain joins TRBV10-1 to TRBJ1-5, with a possible D match to TRBD1 (5 bases). Germline CDR1 is WNHNN and CDR2 is SYGVQD (reference sequence). The CDR3 has 15 amino acids. Trimming pared 9 bases from V and 0 bases from J, leaving 15 bases between. The CDR3 is CARDSAIYSNQPQHF. CDR3 nucleotide sequence: TGCGCCAGAGACAGCGCGATTTATAGCAATCAGCCCCAGCATTTT.

The J gene is TRBJ2-3, the V gene TRBV5-1; weak D call: TRBD1 (6 bases). The germline V gene has CDR1 SGHRS and CDR2 YFSETQ. The CDR3 spans 15 residues. The germline V and J ends were trimmed by 2 bases and 2 bases, with 12 bases remaining between them. Here the CDR3 DNA reads TGCGCCAGCAGCTTTCGACAGGCTAACACAGATACGCAGTATTTT. Amino acids: CASSFRQANTDTQYF. Using reference TRBV5-1 and TRBJ2-3 for the parts outside the CDR3, the full variable domain is KAGVTQTPRYLIKTRGQQVTLSCSPISGHRSVSWYQQTPGQGLQFLFEYFSETQRNKGNFPGRFSGRQFSNSRSEMNVSTLELGDSALYLCASSFRQANTDTQYFGPGTRLTVL.

The chain joins TRBV11-1 to TRBJ1-1, with 9 nucleotides matching TRBD1. This CDR3 is 14 amino acids long. Germline V gene data show CDR1 as SGHAT and CDR2 as FQDESV (reference sequence). The ends lost 5 bases at V and 3 bases at J; junction bases unmatched: 4. CDR3 coding DNA: TGTGCCAGCAGCCTGAGGACAGGGGACACTGAAGCTTTCTTT. Translating it yields CASSLRTGDTEAFF.

The V gene is TRBV5-4, the J gene TRBJ2-3; 11 positions match TRBD2. Germline-derived CDR1 and CDR2 are SGHNT and YYREEE (reference sequence). CDR3 length: 16 amino acids. V dropped 1 base and J dropped 0; count of bases not matched to a gene: 1. The CDR3 is CASSLRLAGSTDTQYF. CDR3 coding DNA: TGTGCCAGCAGCTTGAGACTAGCGGGAAGCACAGATACGCAGTATTTT.

This chain uses TRBV27 with TRBJ1-1, with D perhaps TRBD1 (6 bases). Germline V gene lookup returns CDR1 MNHEY and CDR2 SMNVEV (reference sequence). There are 14 residues in the CDR3. Trimming removed 8 bases at V and 1 base at J, with 14 bases between. In DNA, the CDR3 is TGTGCCAGCGGATACCAAGGGGGGAACACTGAAGCTTTCTTT. It encodes CASGYQGGNTEAFF.

The gene calls are TRBV18 and TRBJ1-2; 7 bases fit TRBD1. With 5 bases clipped from V and 7 bases from J, the junction kept 7 bases outside the gene matches. The CDR3 length is 13 residues. Germline CDR1 is KGHSH and CDR2 is LQKENI. The CDR3 region has the DNA TGTGCCAGCTCATCTGACAGGGACGGTGGCTACACCTTC. Translating it yields CASSSDRDGGYTF.

The rearrangement joins TRBV7-8 to TRBJ1-5; D perhaps matches TRBD1 (5 bases). CDR1 and CDR2 (germline): SGHVS, FQNEAQ. This CDR3 contains 15 residues. Trimming shortened V by 5 bases and J by 6 bases, and 17 bases separated the two germline ends. CDR3 residues: CASSGRGWGSQPQHF. In DNA form, the CDR3 reads TGTGCCAGCAGCGGAAGGGGATGGGGATCTCAGCCCCAGCATTTT.

The chain recombines TRBV7-8 with TRBJ1-1, with D perhaps TRBD1 (6 bases). The V end lost 1 base, the J end lost 0 bases, and 6 bases lay between the germline ends. Looked up from germline, CDR1 is SGHVS and CDR2 is FQNEAQ. This CDR3 is 14 amino acids long. CDR3 sequence: CASSLGTVNTEAFF. The DNA for the CDR3 is TGTGCCAGCAGCTTAGGGACAGTGAACACTGAAGCTTTCTTT.

V is TRBV4-2 and J is TRBJ2-3; D is undetermined. V lost 0 bases to trimming and J lost 2 bases, with 15 bases between them. The CDR3 is 17 amino acids. Germline CDR1 and CDR2: LGHNA and YNFKEQ. CDR3 amino acids: CASSQDKVSRYTDTQYF. CDR3 coding DNA: TGTGCCAGCAGCCAAGATAAAGTATCGCGGTACACAGATACGCAGTATTTT.

This clone was seen only a few times. This sequence joins TRBV13 and TRBJ1-5; the D is unclear. The CDR3 contains 13 residues. The V end was cut by 1 base, the J end by 4 bases, with 5 bases between. The germline V gene encodes CDR1 PRHDT and CDR2 FYEKMQ (reference sequence). The CDR3 DNA reads TGTGCCAGCAGCTTAGCGGGGAATCAGCCCCAGCATTTT. Translating it yields CASSLAGNQPQHF.

The chain links TRBV7-9 to TRBJ2-4; D possibly corresponds to TRBD2 (5 bases). This CDR3 has 15 residues. CDR1 is SEHNR, CDR2 FQNEAQ, per germline (reference sequence). With 5 bases removed from V and 7 bases from J, the gap between germline ends came to 18 bases. CDR3: CASSNPDAGGNIQYF. CDR3 nucleotide sequence: TGTGCCAGCAGCAACCCCGACGCAGGCGGGAACATTCAGTACTTC.

The sample holds one count of this clone. CDR3 residues: CASWTGRNTGELFF. CDR3 in DNA: TGTGCCAGCTGGACAGGGCGCAACACCGGGGAGCTGTTTTTT. J is TRBJ2-2 and V is TRBV2; 8 bases agree with TRBD1. This CDR3 has 14 amino acids. V lost 8 bases, J lost 2 bases, and 4 bases stayed unmatched. Germline-derived CDR1 and CDR2 are SNHLY and FYNNEI.